The clone carrying this T cell receptor beta chain was seen once. V dropped 0 bases and J dropped 3; count of bases not matched to a gene: 20. The CDR3 is 21 residues long. Germline V gene lookup returns CDR1 MGHRA and CDR2 YSYEKL. A second roughly 7 to 11 cycle PCR used barcoded and J-beta primers. One entry per CDR3 protein, called by TCRdb with MiXCR from the 5' RACE reads. The profile shows 630,000 or so distinct CDR3 sequences, about a third of them singletons. This record belongs to a study of blood T cells in healthy people across ages. The sample consisted of blood. The clonotype comes from a woman over 75 in good health. The chain combines TRBV4-1 with TRBJ2-7; 10 nucleotides match TRBD2. CDR3 loop: CASSQDPGQRGGPNSLYEQYF. CDR3 bases: TGCGCCAGCAGCCAAGATCCCGGCCAGCGGGGGGGCCCTAATAGTCTCTACGAGCAGTACTTC.